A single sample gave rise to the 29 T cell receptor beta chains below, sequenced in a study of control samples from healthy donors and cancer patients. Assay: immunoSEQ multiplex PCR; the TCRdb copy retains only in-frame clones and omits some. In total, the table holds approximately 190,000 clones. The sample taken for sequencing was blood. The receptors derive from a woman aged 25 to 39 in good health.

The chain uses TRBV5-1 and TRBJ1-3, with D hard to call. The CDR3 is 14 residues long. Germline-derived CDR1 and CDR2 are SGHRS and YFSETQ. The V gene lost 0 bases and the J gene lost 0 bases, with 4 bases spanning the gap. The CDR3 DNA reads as TGCGCCAGCAGCTTGGGCCGCTCTGGAAACACCATATATTTT. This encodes CASSLGRSGNTIYF.

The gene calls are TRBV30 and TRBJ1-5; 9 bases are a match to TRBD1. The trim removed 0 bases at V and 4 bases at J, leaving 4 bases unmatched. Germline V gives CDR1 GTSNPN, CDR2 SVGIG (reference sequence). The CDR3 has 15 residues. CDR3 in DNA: TGTGCCTGGAGTGTTACAGGGGGCTTAAATCAGCCCCAGCATTTT. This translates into CAWSVTGGLNQPQHF.

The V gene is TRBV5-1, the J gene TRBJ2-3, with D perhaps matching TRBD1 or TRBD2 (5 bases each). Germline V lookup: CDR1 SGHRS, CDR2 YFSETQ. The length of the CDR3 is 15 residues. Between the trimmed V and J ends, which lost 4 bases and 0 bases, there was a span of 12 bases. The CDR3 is CASSLRDPSTDTQYF. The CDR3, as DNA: TGCGCCAGCAGCCTCCGGGACCCGAGCACAGATACGCAGTATTTT.

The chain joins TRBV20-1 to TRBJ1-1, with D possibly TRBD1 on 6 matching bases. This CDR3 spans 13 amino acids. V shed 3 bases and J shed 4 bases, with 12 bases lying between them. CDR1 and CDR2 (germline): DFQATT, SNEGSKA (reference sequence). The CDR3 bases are TGCAGTGCTAGTTCCAGGGGAGGCACTGAAGCTTTCTTT. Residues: CSASSRGGTEAFF.

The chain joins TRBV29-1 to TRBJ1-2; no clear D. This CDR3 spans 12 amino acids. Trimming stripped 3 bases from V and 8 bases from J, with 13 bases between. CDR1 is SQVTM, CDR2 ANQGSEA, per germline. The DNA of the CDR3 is TGCAGCGTTGACGGTAGTCCCTGGGGCTACACCTTC. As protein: CSVDGSPWGYTF.

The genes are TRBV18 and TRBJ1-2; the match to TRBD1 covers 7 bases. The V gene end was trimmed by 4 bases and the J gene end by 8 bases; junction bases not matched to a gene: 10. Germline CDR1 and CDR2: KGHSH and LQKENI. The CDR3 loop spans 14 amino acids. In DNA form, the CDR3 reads TGTGCCAGCTCACACGACGACAGGGCCGGCGGCTACACCTTC. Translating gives CASSHDDRAGGYTF.

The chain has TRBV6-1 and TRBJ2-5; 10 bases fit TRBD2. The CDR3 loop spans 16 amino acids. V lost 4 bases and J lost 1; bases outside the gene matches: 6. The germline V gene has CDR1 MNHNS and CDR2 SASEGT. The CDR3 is CASSVMVAGGQETQYF. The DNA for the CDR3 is TGTGCCAGCAGTGTCATGGTAGCGGGGGGCCAAGAGACCCAGTACTTC.

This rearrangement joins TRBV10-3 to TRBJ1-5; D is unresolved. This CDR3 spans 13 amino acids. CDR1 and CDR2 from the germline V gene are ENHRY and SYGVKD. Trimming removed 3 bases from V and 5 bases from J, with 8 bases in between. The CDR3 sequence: CAISDDTDQPQHF. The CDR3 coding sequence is TGTGCCATCAGTGACGATACGGATCAGCCCCAGCATTTT.

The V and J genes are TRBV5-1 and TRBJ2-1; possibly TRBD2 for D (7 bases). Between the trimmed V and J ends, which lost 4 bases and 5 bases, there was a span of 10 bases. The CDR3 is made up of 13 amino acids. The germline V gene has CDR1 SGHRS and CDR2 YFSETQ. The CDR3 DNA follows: TGCGCCAGCAGCGGGGGGGCCAACAATGAGCAGTTCTTC. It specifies CASSGGANNEQFF.

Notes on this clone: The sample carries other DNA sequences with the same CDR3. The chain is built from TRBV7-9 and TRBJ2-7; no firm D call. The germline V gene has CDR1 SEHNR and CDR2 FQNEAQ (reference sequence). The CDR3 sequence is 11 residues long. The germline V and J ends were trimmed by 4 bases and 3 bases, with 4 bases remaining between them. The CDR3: CASSSDYEQYF. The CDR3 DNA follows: TGTGCCAGCAGCTCAGACTACGAGCAGTACTTC. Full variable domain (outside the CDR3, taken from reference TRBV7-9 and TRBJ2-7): DTGVSQNPRHKITKRGQNVTFRCDPISEHNRLYWYRQTLGQGPEFLTYFQNEAQLEKSRLLSDRFSAERPKGSFSTLEIQRTEQGDSAMYLCASSSDYEQYFGPGTRLTVT.

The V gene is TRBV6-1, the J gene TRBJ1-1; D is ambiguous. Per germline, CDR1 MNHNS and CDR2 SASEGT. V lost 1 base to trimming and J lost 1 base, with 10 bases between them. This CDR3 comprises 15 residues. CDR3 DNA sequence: TGTGCCAGCAGTGAAGATAAAGGGTCGAACACTGAAGCTTTCTTT. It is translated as CASSEDKGSNTEAFF.

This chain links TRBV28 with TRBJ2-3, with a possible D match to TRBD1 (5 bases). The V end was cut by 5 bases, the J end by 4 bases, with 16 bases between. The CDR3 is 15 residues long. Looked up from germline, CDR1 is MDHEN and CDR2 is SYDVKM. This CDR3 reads CASSRDQGFADTQYF. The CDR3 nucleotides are TGTGCCAGCAGTCGTGATCAGGGATTCGCAGATACGCAGTATTTT.

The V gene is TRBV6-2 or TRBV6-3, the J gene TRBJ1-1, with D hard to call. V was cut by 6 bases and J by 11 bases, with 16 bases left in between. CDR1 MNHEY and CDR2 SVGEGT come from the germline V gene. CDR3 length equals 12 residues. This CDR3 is CASSPSVQRAFF. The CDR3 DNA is TGTGCCAGCAGCCCCTCCGTGCAGCGGGCTTTCTTT.

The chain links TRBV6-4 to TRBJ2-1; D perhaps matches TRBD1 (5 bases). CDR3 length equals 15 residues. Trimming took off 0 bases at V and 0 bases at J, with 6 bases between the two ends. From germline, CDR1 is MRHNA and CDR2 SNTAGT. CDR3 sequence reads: CASSDSQGSYNEQFF. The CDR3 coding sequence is TGTGCCAGCAGTGACTCCCAGGGCTCCTACAATGAGCAGTTCTTC.

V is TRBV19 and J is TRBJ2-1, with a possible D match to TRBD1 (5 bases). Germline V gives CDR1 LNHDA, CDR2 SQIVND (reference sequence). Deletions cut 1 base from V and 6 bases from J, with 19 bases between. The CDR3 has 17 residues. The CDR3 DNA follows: TGTGCCAGTAGTATAGTTGGCAGGCAGGGTGCTTCCAATGAGCAGTTCTTC. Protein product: CASSIVGRQGASNEQFF.

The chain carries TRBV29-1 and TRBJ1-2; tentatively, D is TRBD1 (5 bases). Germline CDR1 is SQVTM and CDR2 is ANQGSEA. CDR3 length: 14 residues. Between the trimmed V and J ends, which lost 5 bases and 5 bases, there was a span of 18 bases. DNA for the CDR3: TGCAGCGTTCTTAGGCGGGACGGAACATATGGCTACACCTTC. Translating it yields CSVLRRDGTYGYTF.

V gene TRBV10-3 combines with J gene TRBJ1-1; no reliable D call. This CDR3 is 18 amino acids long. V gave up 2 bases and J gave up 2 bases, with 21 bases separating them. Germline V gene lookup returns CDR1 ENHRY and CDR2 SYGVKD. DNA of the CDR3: TGTGCCATCAGTGAGCCCCTACAGAGAAGAATACCAAACACTGAAGCTTTCTTT. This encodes CAISEPLQRRIPNTEAFF.

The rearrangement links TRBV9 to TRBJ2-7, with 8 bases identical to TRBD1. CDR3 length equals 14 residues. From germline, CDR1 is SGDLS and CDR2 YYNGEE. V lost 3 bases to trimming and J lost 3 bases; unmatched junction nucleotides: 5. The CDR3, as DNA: TGTGCCAGCAGCGAGGGACAGGAGTTCTACGAGCAGTACTTC. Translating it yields CASSEGQEFYEQYF.

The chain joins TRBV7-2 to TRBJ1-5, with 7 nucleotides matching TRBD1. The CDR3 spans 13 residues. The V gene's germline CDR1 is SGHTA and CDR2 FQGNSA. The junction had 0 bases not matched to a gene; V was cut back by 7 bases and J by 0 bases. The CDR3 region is CASKGASNQPQHF. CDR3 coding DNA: TGTGCCAGCAAGGGGGCTAGCAATCAGCCCCAGCATTTT.

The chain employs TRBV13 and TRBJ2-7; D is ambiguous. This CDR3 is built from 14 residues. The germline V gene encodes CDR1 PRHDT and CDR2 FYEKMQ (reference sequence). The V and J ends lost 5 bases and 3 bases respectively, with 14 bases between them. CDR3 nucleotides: TGTGCCAGCAGCCGACCAGGAGCTGACTACGAGCAGTACTTC. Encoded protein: CASSRPGADYEQYF.

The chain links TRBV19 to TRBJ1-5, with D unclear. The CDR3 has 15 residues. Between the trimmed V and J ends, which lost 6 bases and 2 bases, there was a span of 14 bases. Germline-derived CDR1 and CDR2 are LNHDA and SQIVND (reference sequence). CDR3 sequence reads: CASSVGGPGNQPQHF. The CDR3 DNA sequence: TGTGCCAGTAGCGTCGGCGGGCCGGGCAATCAGCCCCAGCATTTT.

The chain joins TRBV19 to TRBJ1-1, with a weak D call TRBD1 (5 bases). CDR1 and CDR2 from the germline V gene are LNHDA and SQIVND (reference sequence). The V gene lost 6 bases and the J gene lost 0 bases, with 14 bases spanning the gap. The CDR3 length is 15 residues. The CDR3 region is CASSYGTAMNTEAFF. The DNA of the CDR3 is TGTGCCAGTAGCTATGGGACGGCCATGAACACTGAAGCTTTCTTT.

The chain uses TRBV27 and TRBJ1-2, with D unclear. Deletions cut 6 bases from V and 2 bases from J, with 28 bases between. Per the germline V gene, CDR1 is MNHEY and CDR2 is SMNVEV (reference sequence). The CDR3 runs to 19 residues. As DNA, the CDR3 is TGTGCCAGCAGCCCCTCTAAGGACCGTTTTCGAATCGAAAACTATGGCTACACCTTC. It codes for CASSPSKDRFRIENYGYTF.

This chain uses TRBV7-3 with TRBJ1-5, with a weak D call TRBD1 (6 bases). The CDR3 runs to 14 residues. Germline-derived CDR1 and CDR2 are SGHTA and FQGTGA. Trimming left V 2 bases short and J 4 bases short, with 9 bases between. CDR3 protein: CASSLGQGNQPQHF. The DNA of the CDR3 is TGTGCCAGCAGCTTAGGGCAGGGGAATCAGCCCCAGCATTTT.

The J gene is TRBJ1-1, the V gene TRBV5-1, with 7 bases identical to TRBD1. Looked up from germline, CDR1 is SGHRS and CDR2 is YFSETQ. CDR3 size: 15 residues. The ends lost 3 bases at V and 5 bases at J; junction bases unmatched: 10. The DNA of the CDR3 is TGCGCCAGCAGCTCCGAGCAGGGGGGGACGACTGAAGCTTTCTTT. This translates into CASSSEQGGTTEAFF.

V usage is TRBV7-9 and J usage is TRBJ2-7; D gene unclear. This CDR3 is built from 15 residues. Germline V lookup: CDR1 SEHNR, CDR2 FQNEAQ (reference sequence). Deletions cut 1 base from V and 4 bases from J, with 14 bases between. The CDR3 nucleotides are TGTGCCAGCAGCTTAGTAGTGGGGTCCTCGTACGAGCAGTACTTC. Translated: CASSLVVGSSYEQYF.

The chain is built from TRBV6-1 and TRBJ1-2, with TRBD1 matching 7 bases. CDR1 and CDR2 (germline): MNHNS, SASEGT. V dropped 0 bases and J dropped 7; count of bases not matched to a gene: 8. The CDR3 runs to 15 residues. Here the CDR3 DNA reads TGTGCCAGCAGTGAAGCGCGACAGGGATTAAGTGGCTACACCTTC. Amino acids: CASSEARQGLSGYTF.

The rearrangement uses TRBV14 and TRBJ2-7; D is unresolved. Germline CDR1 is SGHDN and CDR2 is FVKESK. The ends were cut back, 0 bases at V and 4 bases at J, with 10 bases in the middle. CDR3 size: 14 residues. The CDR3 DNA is TGTGCCAGCAGCCAAGATCGGTTTGGGTACGAGCAGTACTTC. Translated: CASSQDRFGYEQYF. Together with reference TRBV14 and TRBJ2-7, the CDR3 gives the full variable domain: EAGVTQFPSHSVIEKGQTVTLRCDPISGHDNLYWYRRVMGKEIKFLLHFVKESKQDESGMPNNRFLAERTGGTYSTLKVQPAELEDSGVYFCASSQDRFGYEQYFGPGTRLTVT.

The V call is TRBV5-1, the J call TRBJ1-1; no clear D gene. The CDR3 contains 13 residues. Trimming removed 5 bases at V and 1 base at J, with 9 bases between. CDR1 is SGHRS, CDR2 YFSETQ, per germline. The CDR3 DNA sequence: TGCGCCAGCAGGCGGACGGGGAACACTGAAGCTTTCTTT. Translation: CASRRTGNTEAFF.